The clone carrying this T cell receptor beta chain was counted a few times. Method: immunoSEQ multiplex PCR; TCRdb's copy keeps in-frame clones and lacks some. This table has about 130,000 clones, more than 80% appearing once. Trimming stripped 8 bases from V and 4 bases from J, with 9 bases between. From germline, CDR1 is MNHNY and CDR2 SVGAGI (reference sequence). The CDR3 covers 11 residues. The record originates from a study of control samples from healthy donors and cancer patients. This clonotype was obtained from a young man in good health. The rearrangement joins TRBV6-6 to TRBJ2-7; no clear D. Sequenced: blood. CDR3 amino acids: CASSQRYEQYF. Written as DNA, the CDR3 is TGTGCCAGCTCCCAACGTTACGAGCAGTACTTC.